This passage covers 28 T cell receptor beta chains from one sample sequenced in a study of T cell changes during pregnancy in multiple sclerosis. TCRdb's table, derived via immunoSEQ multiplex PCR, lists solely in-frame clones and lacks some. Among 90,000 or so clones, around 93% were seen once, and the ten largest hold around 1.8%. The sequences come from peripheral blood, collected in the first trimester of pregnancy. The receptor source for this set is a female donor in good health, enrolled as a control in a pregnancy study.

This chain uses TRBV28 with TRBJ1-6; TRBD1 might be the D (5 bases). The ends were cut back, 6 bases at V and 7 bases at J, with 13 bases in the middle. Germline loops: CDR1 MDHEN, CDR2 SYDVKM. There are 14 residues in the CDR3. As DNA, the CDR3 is TGTGCCAGCAGAGTAACAGGACGGAATTCACCCCTCCACTTT. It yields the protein CASRVTGRNSPLHF. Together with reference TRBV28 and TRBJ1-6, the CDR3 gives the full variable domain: DVKVTQSSRYLVKRTGEKVFLECVQDMDHENMFWYRQDPGLGLRLIYFSYDVKMKEKGDIPEGYSVSREKKERFSLILESASTNQTSMYLCASRVTGRNSPLHFGNGTRLTVT.

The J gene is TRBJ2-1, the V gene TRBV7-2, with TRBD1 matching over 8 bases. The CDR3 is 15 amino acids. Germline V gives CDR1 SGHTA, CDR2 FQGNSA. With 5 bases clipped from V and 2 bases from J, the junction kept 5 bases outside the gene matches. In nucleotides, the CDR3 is TGTGCCAGCAGCCGCGACAGGGGCGCCTACAATGAGCAGTTCTTC. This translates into CASSRDRGAYNEQFF. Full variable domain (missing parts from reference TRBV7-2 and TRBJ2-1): GAGVSQSPSNKVTEKGKDVELRCDPISGHTALYWYRQSLGQGLEFLIYFQGNSAPDKSGLPSDRFSAERTGGSVSTLTIQRTQQEDSAVYLCASSRDRGAYNEQFFGPGTRLTVL.

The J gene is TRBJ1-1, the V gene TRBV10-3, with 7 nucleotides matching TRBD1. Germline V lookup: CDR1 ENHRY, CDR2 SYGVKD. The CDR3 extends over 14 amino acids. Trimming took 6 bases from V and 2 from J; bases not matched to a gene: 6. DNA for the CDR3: TGTGCCATCAGGGACCGGGACAGCAACACTGAAGCTTTCTTT. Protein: CAIRDRDSNTEAFF.

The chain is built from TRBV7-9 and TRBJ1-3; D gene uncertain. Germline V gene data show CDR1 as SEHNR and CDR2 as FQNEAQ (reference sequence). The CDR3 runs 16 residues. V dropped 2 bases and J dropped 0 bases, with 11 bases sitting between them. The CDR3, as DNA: TGTGCCAGCAGCTTACGGGTCGGCCGCTCTGGAAACACCATATATTTT. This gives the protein CASSLRVGRSGNTIYF.

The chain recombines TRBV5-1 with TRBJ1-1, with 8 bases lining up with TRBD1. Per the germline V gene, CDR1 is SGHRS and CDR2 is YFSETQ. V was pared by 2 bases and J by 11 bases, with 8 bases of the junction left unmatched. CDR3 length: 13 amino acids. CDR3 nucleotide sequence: TGCGCCAGCAGCTTTGCTACAGGGGGTTTGGCTTTCTTT. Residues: CASSFATGGLAFF.

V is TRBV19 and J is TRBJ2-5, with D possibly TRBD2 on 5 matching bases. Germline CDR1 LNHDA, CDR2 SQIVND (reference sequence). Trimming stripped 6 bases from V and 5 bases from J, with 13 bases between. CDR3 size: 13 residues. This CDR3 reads CASRLPGVETQYF. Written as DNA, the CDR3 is TGTGCCAGTAGGCTCCCCGGGGTGGAGACCCAGTACTTC.

CDR3 residues: CASSLSSGLTLETQYF. CDR3 nucleotide sequence: TGTGCCAGCAGTTTATCGAGCGGGCTCACGCTTGAGACCCAGTACTTC. This chain connects TRBV28 to TRBJ2-5; perhaps TRBD2 as D (6 bases). Trimming stripped 1 base from V and 5 bases from J, with 17 bases between. Germline CDR1 is MDHEN and CDR2 is SYDVKM. The CDR3 loop spans 16 amino acids.

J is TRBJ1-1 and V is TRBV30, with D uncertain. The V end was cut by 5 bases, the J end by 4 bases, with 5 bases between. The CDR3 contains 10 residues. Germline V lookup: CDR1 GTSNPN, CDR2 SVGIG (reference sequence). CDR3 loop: CAWSSTEAFF. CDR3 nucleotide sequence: TGTGCCTGGTCTAGCACTGAAGCTTTCTTT.

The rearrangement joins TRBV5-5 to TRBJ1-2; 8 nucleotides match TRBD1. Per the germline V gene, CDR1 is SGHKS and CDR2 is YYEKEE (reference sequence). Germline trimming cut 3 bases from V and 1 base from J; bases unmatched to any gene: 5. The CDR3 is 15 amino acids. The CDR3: CASSSGTGDNYGYTF. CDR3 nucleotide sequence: TGTGCCAGCAGCTCCGGGACAGGCGATAACTATGGCTACACCTTC. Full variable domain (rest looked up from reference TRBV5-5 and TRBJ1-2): DAGVTQSPTHLIKTRGQQVTLRCSPISGHKSVSWYQQVLGQGPQFIFQYYEKEERGRGNFPDRFSARQFPNYSSELNVNALLLGDSALYLCASSSGTGDNYGYTFGSGTRLTVV.

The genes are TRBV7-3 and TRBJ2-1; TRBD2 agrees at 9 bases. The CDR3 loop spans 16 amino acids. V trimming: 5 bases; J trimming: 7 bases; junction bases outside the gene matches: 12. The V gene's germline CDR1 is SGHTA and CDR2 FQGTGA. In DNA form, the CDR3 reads TGTGCCAGCAGCCCCGGGGGGGCGGGGGGGAGGAATGAGCAGTTCTTC. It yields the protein CASSPGGAGGRNEQFF.

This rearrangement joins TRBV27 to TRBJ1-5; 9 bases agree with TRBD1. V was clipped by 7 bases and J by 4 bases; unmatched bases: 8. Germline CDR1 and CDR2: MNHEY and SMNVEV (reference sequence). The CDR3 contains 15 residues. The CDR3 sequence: CASKRGDRANQPQHF. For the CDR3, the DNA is TGTGCCAGCAAGAGAGGGGACAGGGCAAATCAGCCCCAGCATTTT.

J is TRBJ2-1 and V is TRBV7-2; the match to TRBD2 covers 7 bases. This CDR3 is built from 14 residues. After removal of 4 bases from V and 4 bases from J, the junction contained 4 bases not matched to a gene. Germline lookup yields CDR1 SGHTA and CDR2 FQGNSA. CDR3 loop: CASSSGTTYNEQFF. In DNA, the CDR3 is TGTGCCAGCAGCTCCGGGACTACATACAATGAGCAGTTCTTC.

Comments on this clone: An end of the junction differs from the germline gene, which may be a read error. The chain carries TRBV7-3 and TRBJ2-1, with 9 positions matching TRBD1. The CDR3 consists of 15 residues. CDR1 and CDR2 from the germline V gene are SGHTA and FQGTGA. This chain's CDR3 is CASSLIQGASNKQFF. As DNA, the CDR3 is TGTGCCAGCAGCTTAATACAGGGGGCCTCCAATAAGCAGTTCTTC.

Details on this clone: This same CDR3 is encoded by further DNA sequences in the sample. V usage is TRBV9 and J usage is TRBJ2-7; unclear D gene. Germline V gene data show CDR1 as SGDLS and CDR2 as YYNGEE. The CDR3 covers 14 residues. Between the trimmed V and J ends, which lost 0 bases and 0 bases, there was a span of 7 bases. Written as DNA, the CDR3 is TGTGCCAGCAGCGTAGGATCGAGCTCCTACGAGCAGTACTTC. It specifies CASSVGSSSYEQYF.

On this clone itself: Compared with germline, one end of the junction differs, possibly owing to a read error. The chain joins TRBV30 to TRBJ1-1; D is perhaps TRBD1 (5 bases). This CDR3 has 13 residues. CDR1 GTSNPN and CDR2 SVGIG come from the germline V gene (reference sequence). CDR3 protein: CAWSVGGNAEAFF. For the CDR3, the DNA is TGTGCCTGGAGTGTTGGGGGGAACGCTGAAGCTTTCTTT.

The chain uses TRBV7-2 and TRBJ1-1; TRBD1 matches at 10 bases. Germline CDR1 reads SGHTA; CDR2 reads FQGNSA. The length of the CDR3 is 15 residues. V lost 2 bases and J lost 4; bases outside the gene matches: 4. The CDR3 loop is CASSLWGQGSTEAFF. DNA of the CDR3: TGTGCCAGCAGCTTATGGGGACAGGGGAGCACTGAAGCTTTCTTT.

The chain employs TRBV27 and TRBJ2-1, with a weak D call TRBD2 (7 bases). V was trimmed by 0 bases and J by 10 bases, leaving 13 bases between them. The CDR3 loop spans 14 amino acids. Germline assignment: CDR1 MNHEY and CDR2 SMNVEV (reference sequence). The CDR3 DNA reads TGTGCCAGCAGTTTATCGAATTGGGGGGGCGAGCAGTTCTTC. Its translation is CASSLSNWGGEQFF.

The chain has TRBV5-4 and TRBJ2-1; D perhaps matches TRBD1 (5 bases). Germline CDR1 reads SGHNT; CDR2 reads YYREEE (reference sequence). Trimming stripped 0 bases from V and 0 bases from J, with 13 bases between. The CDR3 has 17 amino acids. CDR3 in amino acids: CASSLDVGASSYNEQFF. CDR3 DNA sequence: TGTGCCAGCAGCTTGGATGTTGGGGCGAGCTCCTACAATGAGCAGTTCTTC.

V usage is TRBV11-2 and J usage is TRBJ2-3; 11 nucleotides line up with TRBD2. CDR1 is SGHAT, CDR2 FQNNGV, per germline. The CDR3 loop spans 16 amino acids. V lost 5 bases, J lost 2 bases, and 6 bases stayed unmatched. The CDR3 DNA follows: TGTGCCAGCAGCCTCGAACTAGCGGGGGCCACAGATACGCAGTATTTT. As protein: CASSLELAGATDTQYF.

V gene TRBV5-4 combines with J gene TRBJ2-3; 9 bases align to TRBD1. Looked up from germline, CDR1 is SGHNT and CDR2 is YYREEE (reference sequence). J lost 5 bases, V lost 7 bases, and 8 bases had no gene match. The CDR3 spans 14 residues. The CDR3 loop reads CASEGQGRRDTQYF. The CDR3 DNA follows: TGTGCCAGCGAGGGACAGGGTCGGAGAGATACGCAGTATTTT. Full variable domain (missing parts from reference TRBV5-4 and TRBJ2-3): ETGVTQSPTHLIKTRGQQVTLRCSSQSGHNTVSWYQQALGQGPQFIFQYYREEENGRGNFPPRFSGLQFPNYSSELNVNALELDDSALYLCASEGQGRRDTQYFGPGTRLTVL.

CDR3 in amino acids: CASSPRLRNTEAFF. In DNA, the CDR3 is TGCGCCAGCAGCCCAAGACTCCGGAACACTGAAGCTTTCTTT. The chain has TRBV5-1 and TRBJ1-1; D is uncertain. This CDR3 is 14 amino acids long. Per germline, CDR1 SGHRS and CDR2 YFSETQ. V lost 4 bases to trimming and J lost 1 base, with 11 bases between them.

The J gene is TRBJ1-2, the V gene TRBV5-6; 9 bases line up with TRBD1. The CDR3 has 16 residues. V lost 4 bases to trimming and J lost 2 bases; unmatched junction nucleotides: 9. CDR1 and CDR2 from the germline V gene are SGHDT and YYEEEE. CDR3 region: CASSPAGTGWNYGYTF. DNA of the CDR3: TGTGCCAGCAGCCCGGCCGGGACAGGGTGGAACTATGGCTACACCTTC.

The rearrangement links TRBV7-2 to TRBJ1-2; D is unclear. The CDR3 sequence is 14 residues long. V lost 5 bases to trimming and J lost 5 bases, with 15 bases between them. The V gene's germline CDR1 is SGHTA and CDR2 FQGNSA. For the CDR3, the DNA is TGTGCCAGCAGCCCCGCGGGGTTGCGGTATGGCTACACCTTC. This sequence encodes CASSPAGLRYGYTF.

The CDR3 here is CASSLRGGVDTQYF. The CDR3 DNA sequence: TGTGCCAGCAGCCTACGAGGCGGGGTAGATACGCAGTATTTT. The chain links TRBV7-2 to TRBJ2-3, with a weak D call TRBD2 (6 bases). There are 14 residues in the CDR3. With 5 bases removed from V and 5 bases from J, the gap between germline ends came to 14 bases. Germline values: CDR1 SGHTA, CDR2 FQGNSA.

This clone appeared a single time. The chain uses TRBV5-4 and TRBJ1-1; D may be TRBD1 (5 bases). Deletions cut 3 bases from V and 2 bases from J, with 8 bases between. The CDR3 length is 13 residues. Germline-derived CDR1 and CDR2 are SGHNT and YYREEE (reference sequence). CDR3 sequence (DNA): TGTGCCAGCAGCTGGAGGGGCAACACTGAAGCTTTCTTT. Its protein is CASSWRGNTEAFF.

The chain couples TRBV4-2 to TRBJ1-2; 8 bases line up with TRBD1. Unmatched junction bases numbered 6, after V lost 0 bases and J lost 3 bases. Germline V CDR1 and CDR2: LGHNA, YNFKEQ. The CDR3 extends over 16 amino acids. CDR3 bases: TGTGCCAGCAGCCAAGATTGGCAGGGGGCTTACTATGGCTACACCTTC. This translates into CASSQDWQGAYYGYTF.

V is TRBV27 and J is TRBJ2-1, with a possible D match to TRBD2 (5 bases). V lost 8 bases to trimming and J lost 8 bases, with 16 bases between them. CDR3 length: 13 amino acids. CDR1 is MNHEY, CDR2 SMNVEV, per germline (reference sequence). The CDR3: CASSKEAGDEQFF. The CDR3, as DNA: TGTGCCAGCTCCAAGGAGGCCGGGGATGAGCAGTTCTTC.

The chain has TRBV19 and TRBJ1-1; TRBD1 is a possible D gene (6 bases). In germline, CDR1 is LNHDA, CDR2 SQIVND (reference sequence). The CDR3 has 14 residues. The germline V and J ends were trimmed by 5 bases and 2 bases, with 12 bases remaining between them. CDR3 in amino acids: CASSGQLRNTEAFF. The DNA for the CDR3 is TGTGCCAGTAGTGGACAGCTGCGAAACACTGAAGCTTTCTTT.